The next 11 T cell receptor beta chains were all read from a single sample in a study of blood T cell repertoires in COVID-19. Assay: immunoSEQ multiplex PCR; the TCRdb copy retains only in-frame clones and omits some. This sample carries about 210,000 clones, roughly 86% of them seen once, and the ten largest clones take 12%. The sequenced sample was peripheral blood. All receptors come from a woman aged 35 to 49 with acute or convalescent COVID-19.

The V call is TRBV2, the J call TRBJ1-5; 7 bases are a match to TRBD1. Unmatched junction bases numbered 6, after V lost 6 bases and J lost 4 bases. Per the germline V gene, CDR1 is SNHLY and CDR2 is FYNNEI. The CDR3 sequence is 14 residues long. For the CDR3, the DNA is TGTGCCAGCAGCTACCAGGGGGTAAATCAGCCCCAGCATTTT. Translated: CASSYQGVNQPQHF.

DNA of the CDR3: TGCAGCGTTGAGGAGGGGAGCTCCTACGAGCAGTACTTC. Translation gives CSVEEGSSYEQYF. The V gene is TRBV29-1, the J gene TRBJ2-7; D might be TRBD2 (6 bases). This CDR3 comprises 13 residues. The V end was cut by 3 bases, the J end by 0 bases, with 9 bases between. CDR1 and CDR2 from the germline V gene are SQVTM and ANQGSEA.

V and J are TRBV11-2 and TRBJ2-2; the D is unclear. The germline V gene has CDR1 SGHAT and CDR2 FQNNGV. This CDR3 has 15 residues. V was pared by 5 bases and J by 5 bases, with 15 bases between. The DNA of the CDR3 is TGTGCCAGCAGCCCACATTCACGAGGAACCGGGGAGCTGTTTTTT. Protein: CASSPHSRGTGELFF.

The V call is TRBV19, the J call TRBJ1-2; maybe TRBD1 (6 bases). V was clipped by 6 bases and J by 5 bases, with 16 bases between them. Germline V gene lookup returns CDR1 LNHDA and CDR2 SQIVND (reference sequence). The CDR3 is 14 residues long. The CDR3 coding sequence is TGTGCCAGTAGCGCACGGGGGGGCGAGTATGGCTACACCTTC. It is translated as CASSARGGEYGYTF.

The rearrangement uses TRBV6-4 and TRBJ2-1; 9 bases are shared with TRBD2. After removal of 4 bases from V and 9 bases from J, the junction contained 7 bases not matched to a gene. CDR3 length: 14 amino acids. The V gene's germline CDR1 is MRHNA and CDR2 SNTAGT. For the CDR3, the DNA is TGTGCCAGCAGTGTTTTAGCGGGAGCGGGTGAGCAGTTCTTC. Encoded protein: CASSVLAGAGEQFF.

The chain has TRBV19 and TRBJ2-2; D possibly corresponds to TRBD1 (6 bases). Germline V gene sequence: CDR1 LNHDA, CDR2 SQIVND (reference sequence). V lost 1 base, J lost 1 base, and 13 bases lay in between. CDR3 length equals 17 residues. CDR3 in DNA: TGTGCCAGTAGTATAGGGAGAGGGACACTGAACACCGGGGAGCTGTTTTTT. This encodes CASSIGRGTLNTGELFF.

V and J are TRBV19 and TRBJ2-3; 10 bases are a match to TRBD2. Per germline, CDR1 LNHDA and CDR2 SQIVND (reference sequence). V dropped 4 bases and J dropped 2; count of bases not matched to a gene: 9. The CDR3 has 17 amino acids. The CDR3 DNA sequence: TGTGCCAGTAGTACCCTCATTAGCGGGAGGCCCACAGATACGCAGTATTTT. This gives the protein CASSTLISGRPTDTQYF.

This clone was observed a single time. The V and J genes are TRBV27 and TRBJ2-3; tentative D call: TRBD2 (6 bases). Germline V gene lookup returns CDR1 MNHEY and CDR2 SMNVEV (reference sequence). The CDR3 contains 15 residues. Deletions cut 6 bases from V and 1 base from J, with 14 bases between. CDR3 in DNA: TGTGCCAGCAGCTCCCCCAGGAGGGGCACAGATACGCAGTATTTT. Amino acid sequence: CASSSPRRGTDTQYF.

The J gene is TRBJ2-7, the V gene TRBV27; D perhaps matches TRBD1 (5 bases). The germline CDR1 and CDR2 sequences are MNHEY and SMNVEV (reference sequence). The V gene lost 5 bases and the J gene lost 5 bases, with 19 bases spanning the gap. The CDR3 covers 15 residues. CDR3 sequence: CASSPLDTLGHEQYF. DNA for the CDR3: TGTGCCAGCAGTCCCTTGGACACCTTGGGCCACGAGCAGTACTTC.

This chain connects TRBV19 to TRBJ1-2; perhaps TRBD1 as D (6 bases). The CDR3 has 13 amino acids. From germline, CDR1 is LNHDA and CDR2 SQIVND (reference sequence). V was pared by 4 bases and J by 7 bases, with 13 bases between. CDR3 DNA: TGTGCCAGTAGTAATACAGGGTTCCGTGGCTACACCTTC. The encoded protein is CASSNTGFRGYTF.

This chain connects TRBV5-1 to TRBJ1-3, with a tentative D call TRBD1 (6 bases). The length of the CDR3 is 15 residues. V lost 0 bases and J lost 3, with 10 bases in between. Germline assignment: CDR1 SGHRS and CDR2 YFSETQ. CDR3 nucleotides: TGCGCCAGCAGCTTGGACAGGGCCCTTGGAAACACCATATATTTT. Amino acid sequence: CASSLDRALGNTIYF.